The entry that follows covers one T cell receptor beta chain sequence. What it binds is not known. The data belong to a study of cytomegalovirus exposure and HLA in healthy donors. In nominal health when sampled, donors likely had unrecorded immune exposures nonetheless. Notes on the study in general: Earlier analysis looked at TCR beta V segments, and most were productive about 90% or about 30% of the time. A likely sequencing artifact accounted for one observed cluster of highly shared sequence variants.

Vbeta (60) and Jbeta (13) primers were used in the PCR. Produced via immunoSEQ multiplex PCR; TCRdb's table is partial and in-frame only. This sample carries about 120,000 clones, 60% to 80% of them seen once, and the ten largest clones take just over 2%. The sequencing sample was made of PBMCs. The receptor was derived from a human donor in good health.

As DNA, the CDR3 is TGCAGCGCCCGGGGGGATATCTACGAGCAGTACTTC. This translates into CSARGDIYEQYF. This chain joins TRBV29-1 and TRBJ2-7, with 7 bases matching TRBD2. Germline values: CDR1 SQVTM, CDR2 ANQGSEA. This CDR3 contains 12 residues. V lost 7 bases to trimming and J lost 3 bases; unmatched junction nucleotides: 6.